Below are 32 T cell receptor beta chains sequenced from a single sample in a study of cytomegalovirus exposure and HLA in healthy donors. It was with 60 Vbeta and 13 Jbeta primers that the PCR ran. Some clones are missing from TCRdb's copy, which holds only in-frame ones; the method was immunoSEQ multiplex PCR. The profile shows approximately 130,000 clones, over 80% of them singletons. The sample was PBMCs. All receptors derive from a man aged 35 to 55 in good health and CMV-seronegative.

J is TRBJ2-7 and V is TRBV7-6, with 9 bases that match TRBD1. V lost 5 bases, J lost 2 bases, and 7 bases stayed unmatched. The CDR3 length is 15 residues. The V gene's germline CDR1 is SGHVS and CDR2 FNYEAQ. The CDR3 DNA is TGTGCCAGCAGCCCGAACCGGGACAGGGCCTACGAGCAGTACTTC. It yields the protein CASSPNRDRAYEQYF. Full variable domain (outside the CDR3, taken from reference TRBV7-6 and TRBJ2-7): GAGVSQSPRYKVTKRGQDVALRCDPISGHVSLYWYRQALGQGPEFLTYFNYEAQQDKSGLPNDRFSAERPEGSISTLTIQRTEQRDSAMYRCASSPNRDRAYEQYFGPGTRLTVT.

The V gene is TRBV5-6, the J gene TRBJ2-1; 7 positions agree with TRBD2. The CDR3 runs 13 residues. With 3 bases clipped from V and 9 bases from J, the junction kept 6 bases outside the gene matches. The germline V gene has CDR1 SGHDT and CDR2 YYEEEE. CDR3 in amino acids: CASSWGTNSEQFF. The CDR3 region has the DNA TGTGCCAGCAGCTGGGGGACTAACAGTGAGCAGTTCTTC.

Concerning this clone: One end of the junction fails to match germline, which may point to a read error. V usage is TRBV5-1 and J usage is TRBJ1-3; maybe TRBD1 (5 bases). The CDR3 length is 12 residues. The V gene's germline CDR1 is SGHRS and CDR2 YFSETQ. The CDR3 coding sequence is TGCGTCAGCAGCTTGGAAGGGGACACCATATATTTT. Translation: CVSSLEGDTIYF. Supplemented by reference TRBV5-1 and TRBJ1-3, the full variable domain reads KAGVTQTPRYLIKTRGQQVTLSCSPISGHRSVSWYQQTPGQGLQFLFEYFSETQRNKGNFPGRFSGRQFSNSRSEMNVSTLELGDSALYLCVSSLEGDTIYFGEGSWLTVV.

On this clone itself: The junction departs from the called germline gene at one end, perhaps through a read error. The chain is built from TRBV7-7 and TRBJ2-5; 11 nucleotides agree with TRBD1. CDR1 is SSHAT, CDR2 FNYEAQ, per germline (reference sequence). The CDR3 has 15 amino acids. DNA for the CDR3: TGTGCTAGCAGCTTAGCGGGACAGGGGGGAGAGACCCAGTACTTC. Residues: CASSLAGQGGETQYF.

On this clone itself: Its ends do not fully match the called genes, so a read error is possible. This chain connects TRBV7-7 to TRBJ1-5; possibly TRBD1 for D (5 bases). The CDR3 loop spans 16 amino acids. From germline, CDR1 is SSHAT and CDR2 FNYEAQ (reference sequence). The CDR3 nucleotides read TGTGCTAGCAGCTTAGGGGCACAGGAAGGCCGGCAGCCCCAGCATTTT. Translated, it gives CASSLGAQEGRQPQHF. The full variable domain, its missing parts supplied by reference TRBV7-7 and TRBJ1-5, is GAGVSQSPRYKVTKRGQDVTLRCDPISSHATLYWYQQALGQGPEFLTYFNYEAQPDKSGLPSDRFSAERPEGSISTLTIQRTEQRDSAMYRCASSLGAQEGRQPQHFGDGTRLSIL.

The genes are TRBV7-2 and TRBJ2-2; 9 bases line up with TRBD1. There are 16 residues in the CDR3. Germline trimming cut 3 bases from V and 4 bases from J; bases unmatched to any gene: 6. CDR1 is SGHTA, CDR2 FQGNSA, per germline. CDR3 protein: CASSLDRGLLTGELFF. CDR3 nucleotides: TGTGCCAGCAGCTTGGACAGGGGACTCCTCACCGGGGAGCTGTTTTTT.

The V call is TRBV6-1, the J call TRBJ2-7, with D possibly matching TRBD1 (6 bases). Germline-derived CDR1 and CDR2 are MNHNS and SASEGT. CDR3 size: 13 residues. V was cut by 11 bases and J by 5 bases, with 19 bases left in between. This chain's CDR3 is CALRKGEWDEQYF. DNA of the CDR3: TGTGCCCTACGAAAGGGGGAGTGGGACGAGCAGTACTTC.

The chain links TRBV28 to TRBJ2-1; TRBD2 aligns across 7 bases. This CDR3 contains 13 residues. Losses at the gene ends were 5 bases for V and 9 bases for J; bases not matched to a gene: 7. Germline CDR1 MDHEN, CDR2 SYDVKM. CDR3 nucleotide sequence: TGTGCCAGCAGTCCTCGACTAGCAGGTGAGCAGTTCTTC. It translates to CASSPRLAGEQFF.

The chain combines TRBV7-8 with TRBJ2-7, with D maybe TRBD1 (5 bases). The CDR3 has 13 residues. V dropped 0 bases and J dropped 5 bases, with 8 bases sitting between them. CDR1 and CDR2 from the germline V gene are SGHVS and FQNEAQ. In DNA, the CDR3 is TGTGCCAGCAGCTTAGCTGGGGCCGACGAGCAGTACTTC. Protein sequence: CASSLAGADEQYF.

This clone appeared a few times. The chain couples TRBV2 to TRBJ2-3; D is possibly TRBD1 (7 bases). The CDR3 covers 15 residues. Germline V gives CDR1 SNHLY, CDR2 FYNNEI. Trimming shortened V by 3 bases and J by 5 bases, and 15 bases separated the two germline ends. The CDR3 reads CASSDSSGGKDTQYF. CDR3 coding DNA: TGTGCCAGCAGTGATTCCTCAGGGGGGAAAGATACGCAGTATTTT.

This clone showed up just a few times. The V gene is TRBV5-1, the J gene TRBJ2-1; 10 bases match TRBD2. Trimming took 6 bases from V and 9 from J; bases not matched to a gene: 15. The CDR3 is made up of 16 amino acids. The germline V gene has CDR1 SGHRS and CDR2 YFSETQ. CDR3 nucleotide sequence: TGCGCCAGCACCCCCCTTGGGAGCGGGAGGGCCGGTGAGCAGTTCTTC. It is translated as CASTPLGSGRAGEQFF.

This clone was counted once. V is TRBV5-4 and J is TRBJ2-7; TRBD2 matches at 10 bases. Looked up from germline, CDR1 is SGHNT and CDR2 is YYREEE (reference sequence). J lost 4 bases, V lost 4 bases, and 5 bases had no gene match. The CDR3 consists of 14 residues. CDR3 in DNA: TGTGCCAGCAGCAGTCCGGGACTAGCGTACGAGCAGTACTTC. Its translation is CASSSPGLAYEQYF.

V and J are TRBV6-4 and TRBJ1-6; 8 bases fit TRBD1. The V segment lost 4 bases and the J segment 9 bases; nucleotides outside the gene matches: 2. The germline V gene encodes CDR1 MRHNA and CDR2 SNTAGT. The CDR3 is 13 amino acids. In DNA form, the CDR3 reads TGTGCCAGCAGTGTAGACAGGGGTTCACCCCTCCACTTT. The encoded protein is CASSVDRGSPLHF.

This chain uses TRBV2 with TRBJ2-7; D gene uncertain. V gave up 3 bases and J gave up 2 bases, with 8 bases separating them. The V gene's germline CDR1 is SNHLY and CDR2 FYNNEI. The CDR3 spans 13 residues. The CDR3 DNA follows: TGTGCCAGCAGTGATTCTGGCCCCTACGAGCAGTACTTC. Its translation: CASSDSGPYEQYF.

The V gene is TRBV4-3, the J gene TRBJ1-5; D unclear. The CDR3 spans 14 residues. Trimming pared 0 bases from V and 9 bases from J, leaving 12 bases between. Germline V CDR1 and CDR2: LGHNA, YSLEER. The CDR3 sequence: CASSQDLRGPPQHF. The CDR3, as DNA: TGCGCCAGCAGCCAAGATTTACGGGGTCCGCCCCAGCATTTT.

This chain connects TRBV27 to TRBJ2-3; TRBD2 aligns across 10 bases. Trimming cost V 1 base and J 3 bases; bases outside gene matches: 4. This CDR3 has 16 amino acids. Germline CDR1 and CDR2: MNHEY and SMNVEV (reference sequence). Written as DNA, the CDR3 is TGTGCCAGCAGTTTATACCCGGGACTAGCGACAGATACGCAGTATTTT. It is translated as CASSLYPGLATDTQYF.

The chain is built from TRBV5-1 and TRBJ1-1, with D possibly matching TRBD1 (6 bases). The CDR3 runs 14 residues. V lost 0 bases and J 1 base, leaving 7 bases between the germline ends. CDR1 and CDR2 from the germline V gene are SGHRS and YFSETQ. The CDR3 is CASSLVGANTEAFF. The DNA for the CDR3 is TGCGCCAGCAGCTTGGTGGGGGCGAACACTGAAGCTTTCTTT.

This sequence joins TRBV5-1 and TRBJ2-1; 9 bases match TRBD1. Per the germline V gene, CDR1 is SGHRS and CDR2 is YFSETQ. The CDR3 length is 15 residues. Trimming cost V 0 bases and J 6 bases; bases outside gene matches: 4. The CDR3 here is CASSLDRGLGNEQFF. DNA for the CDR3: TGCGCCAGCAGCTTGGACAGGGGGCTGGGCAATGAGCAGTTCTTC. The variable domain in full, completed from reference TRBV5-1 and TRBJ2-1, reads KAGVTQTPRYLIKTRGQQVTLSCSPISGHRSVSWYQQTPGQGLQFLFEYFSETQRNKGNFPGRFSGRQFSNSRSEMNVSTLELGDSALYLCASSLDRGLGNEQFFGPGTRLTVL.

This chain joins TRBV19 and TRBJ2-7; 7 bases are a match to TRBD1. The germline CDR1 and CDR2 sequences are LNHDA and SQIVND (reference sequence). The V gene end was trimmed by 3 bases and the J gene end by 0 bases; junction bases not matched to a gene: 5. The CDR3 extends over 15 amino acids. The CDR3 loop is CASSISGGSSYEQYF. In nucleotides, the CDR3 is TGTGCCAGTAGTATTTCAGGGGGTAGCTCCTACGAGCAGTACTTC.

The CDR3 loop is CASSLQGEKLFF. CDR3 sequence (DNA): TGTGCCAGCAGCCTACAGGGTGAAAAACTGTTTTTT. The V call is TRBV7-2, the J call TRBJ1-4, with D perhaps TRBD1 (6 bases). CDR3 length: 12 residues. Germline CDR1 reads SGHTA; CDR2 reads FQGNSA. V lost 5 bases and J lost 7, with 8 bases in between.

The CDR3 nucleotides are TGTGCCAGCAGTGAGGCGGGACTAGCGTTAAATGAGCAGTTCTTC. Translation gives CASSEAGLALNEQFF. V usage is TRBV2 and J usage is TRBJ2-1; 10 positions agree with TRBD2. Germline V gene sequence: CDR1 SNHLY, CDR2 FYNNEI. There are 15 residues in the CDR3. Unmatched junction bases numbered 6, after V lost 3 bases and J lost 7 bases.

This chain uses TRBV4-1 with TRBJ2-7; 9 bases line up with TRBD1. With V trimmed by 2 bases and J by 6 bases, 8 bases remained unmatched. The CDR3 is 15 amino acids. CDR1 and CDR2 from the germline V gene are MGHRA and YSYEKL. In DNA form, the CDR3 reads TGCGCCAGCAGCCAACGCACAGGGGGCTGGTGCGAGCAGTACTTC. It yields the protein CASSQRTGGWCEQYF.

This clone appeared a single time. This chain uses TRBV11-2 with TRBJ1-4, with D uncertain. Germline assignment: CDR1 SGHAT and CDR2 FQNNGV. V was clipped by 4 bases and J by 4 bases, with 22 bases between them. The CDR3 contains 18 residues. CDR3 residues: CASSSVTSGGAYNEKLFF. CDR3 DNA sequence: TGTGCCAGCAGCTCCGTCACGAGTGGTGGAGCCTATAATGAAAAACTGTTTTTT.

The V and J genes are TRBV5-6 and TRBJ2-1, with 7 bases matching TRBD1. Per the germline V gene, CDR1 is SGHDT and CDR2 is YYEEEE. This CDR3 comprises 15 residues. The V and J ends lost 2 bases and 3 bases, in that order; junction bases with no gene match: 5. CDR3: CASSLGDSLYNEQFF. CDR3 bases: TGTGCCAGCAGCTTAGGGGACAGCCTCTACAATGAGCAGTTCTTC. Using reference TRBV5-6 and TRBJ2-1 for the parts outside the CDR3, the full variable domain is DAGVTQSPTHLIKTRGQQVTLRCSPKSGHDTVSWYQQALGQGPQFIFQYYEEEERQRGNFPDRFSGHQFPNYSSELNVNALLLGDSALYLCASSLGDSLYNEQFFGPGTRLTVL.

The rearrangement joins TRBV2 to TRBJ2-7; tentative D call: TRBD2 (5 bases). Germline CDR1 reads SNHLY; CDR2 reads FYNNEI. This CDR3 is built from 12 residues. Trimming removed 2 bases from V and 5 bases from J, with 7 bases in between. This chain's CDR3 is CASSETGNEQYF. In DNA, the CDR3 is TGTGCCAGCAGTGAAACGGGGAACGAGCAGTACTTC.

V usage is TRBV19 and J usage is TRBJ2-7; 9 nucleotides align to TRBD2. V lost 4 bases and J lost 2; bases outside the gene matches: 9. The CDR3 runs 16 residues. Germline V gene data show CDR1 as LNHDA and CDR2 as SQIVND (reference sequence). CDR3 in amino acids: CASSKSSGGSAYEQYF. The CDR3 coding sequence is TGTGCCAGTAGTAAAAGTAGCGGGGGATCGGCCTACGAGCAGTACTTC.

The CDR3 DNA reads as TGTGCCAGCAGCCCGTTTCCAGATACGCAGTATTTT. It yields the protein CASSPFPDTQYF. The chain employs TRBV27 and TRBJ2-3; D is unclear. The CDR3 totals 12 residues. The V gene lost 6 bases and the J gene lost 4 bases, with 8 bases spanning the gap. Germline V CDR1 and CDR2: MNHEY, SMNVEV (reference sequence).

The chain joins TRBV27 to TRBJ2-3; 8 nucleotides line up with TRBD2. V was pared by 8 bases and J by 4 bases, with 14 bases of the junction left unmatched. The CDR3 is 16 amino acids. Germline CDR1 is MNHEY and CDR2 is SMNVEV (reference sequence). CDR3 nucleotide sequence: TGTGCCAGCGGGGTGCCGAGCGGGAGAGGGGCAGATACGCAGTATTTT. It specifies CASGVPSGRGADTQYF.

The rearrangement joins TRBV7-3 to TRBJ2-1; 12 bases fit TRBD2. The ends lost 5 bases at V and 6 bases at J; junction bases unmatched: 11. CDR1 is SGHTA, CDR2 FQGTGA, per germline. The CDR3 sequence is 17 residues long. CDR3 region: CASSPTSGGAQPNEQFF. The CDR3 DNA reads TGTGCCAGCAGCCCGACTAGCGGGGGAGCACAACCCAATGAGCAGTTCTTC.

The V gene is TRBV7-3, the J gene TRBJ2-5; D is perhaps TRBD2 (7 bases). V lost 9 bases to trimming and J lost 4 bases, with 15 bases between them. The CDR3 length is 13 residues. Germline V gene lookup returns CDR1 SGHTA and CDR2 FQGTGA. CDR3 coding DNA: TGTGCCAGTGGGAGGGAGGGGGGAGAGACCCAGTACTTC. It is translated as CASGREGGETQYF.

V usage is TRBV5-6 and J usage is TRBJ2-7, with D unresolved. Germline CDR1 SGHDT, CDR2 YYEEEE. The V end was cut by 1 base, the J end by 6 bases, with 14 bases between. This CDR3 is built from 14 residues. The CDR3 spells CASSLFSKRSEQYF. CDR3 in DNA: TGTGCCAGCAGCTTGTTCTCAAAGCGATCCGAGCAGTACTTC. The full variable domain, in which reference TRBV5-6 and TRBJ2-7 provide the parts outside the CDR3, is DAGVTQSPTHLIKTRGQQVTLRCSPKSGHDTVSWYQQALGQGPQFIFQYYEEEERQRGNFPDRFSGHQFPNYSSELNVNALLLGDSALYLCASSLFSKRSEQYFGPGTRLTVT.

This clone was seen once. The gene calls are TRBV7-8 and TRBJ2-3, with unresolved D. Looked up from germline, CDR1 is SGHVS and CDR2 is FQNEAQ. Trimming left V 1 base short and J 3 bases short, with 11 bases between. The CDR3 has 15 amino acids. CDR3 sequence: CASSLVGAVTDTQYF. The CDR3 region has the DNA TGTGCCAGCAGCTTAGTTGGCGCGGTGACAGATACGCAGTATTTT.